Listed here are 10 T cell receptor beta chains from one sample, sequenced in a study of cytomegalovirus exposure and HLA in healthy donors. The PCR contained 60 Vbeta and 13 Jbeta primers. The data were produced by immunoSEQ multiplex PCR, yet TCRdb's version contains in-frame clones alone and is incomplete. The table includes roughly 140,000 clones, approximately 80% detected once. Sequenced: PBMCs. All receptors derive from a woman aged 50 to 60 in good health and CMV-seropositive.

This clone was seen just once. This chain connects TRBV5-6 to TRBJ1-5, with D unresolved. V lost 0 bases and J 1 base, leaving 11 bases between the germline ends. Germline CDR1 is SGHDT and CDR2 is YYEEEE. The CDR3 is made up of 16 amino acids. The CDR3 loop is CASSLAAGISNQPQHF. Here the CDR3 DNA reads TGTGCCAGCAGCTTGGCCGCCGGGATAAGCAATCAGCCCCAGCATTTT. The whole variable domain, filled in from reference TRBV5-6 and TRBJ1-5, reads DAGVTQSPTHLIKTRGQQVTLRCSPKSGHDTVSWYQQALGQGPQFIFQYYEEEERQRGNFPDRFSGHQFPNYSSELNVNALLLGDSALYLCASSLAAGISNQPQHFGDGTRLSIL.

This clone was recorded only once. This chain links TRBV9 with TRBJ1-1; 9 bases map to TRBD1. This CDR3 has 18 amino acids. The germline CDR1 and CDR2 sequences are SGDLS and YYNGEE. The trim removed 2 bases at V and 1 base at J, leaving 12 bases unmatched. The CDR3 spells CASSVAGTGSIGNTEAFF. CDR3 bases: TGTGCCAGCAGCGTCGCCGGGACAGGGAGCATCGGGAACACTGAAGCTTTCTTT.

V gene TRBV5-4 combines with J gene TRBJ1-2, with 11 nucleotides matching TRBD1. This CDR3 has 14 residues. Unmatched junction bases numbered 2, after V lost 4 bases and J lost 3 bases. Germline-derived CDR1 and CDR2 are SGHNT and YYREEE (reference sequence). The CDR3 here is CASSRDRGDYGYTF. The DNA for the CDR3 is TGTGCCAGCAGCCGGGACAGGGGGGACTATGGCTACACCTTC. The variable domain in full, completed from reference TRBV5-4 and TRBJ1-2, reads ETGVTQSPTHLIKTRGQQVTLRCSSQSGHNTVSWYQQALGQGPQFIFQYYREEENGRGNFPPRFSGLQFPNYSSELNVNALELDDSALYLCASSRDRGDYGYTFGSGTRLTVV.

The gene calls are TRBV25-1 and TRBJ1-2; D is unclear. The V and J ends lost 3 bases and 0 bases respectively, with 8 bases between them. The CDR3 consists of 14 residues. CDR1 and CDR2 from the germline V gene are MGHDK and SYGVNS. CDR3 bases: TGTGCCAGCAGTGATAGATTAGCTAACTATGGCTACACCTTC. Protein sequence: CASSDRLANYGYTF.

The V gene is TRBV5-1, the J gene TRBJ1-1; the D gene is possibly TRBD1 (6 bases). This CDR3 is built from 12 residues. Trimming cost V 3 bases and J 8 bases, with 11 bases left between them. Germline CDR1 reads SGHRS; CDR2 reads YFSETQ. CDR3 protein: CASSWDKSEAFF. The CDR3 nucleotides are TGCGCCAGCAGCTGGGACAAATCCGAAGCTTTCTTT.

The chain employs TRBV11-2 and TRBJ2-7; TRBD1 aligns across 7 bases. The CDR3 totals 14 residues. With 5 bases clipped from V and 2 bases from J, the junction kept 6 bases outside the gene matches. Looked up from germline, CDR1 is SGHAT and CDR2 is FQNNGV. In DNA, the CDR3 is TGTGCCAGCAGCGAGGACAGGCGTACCTACGAGCAGTACTTC. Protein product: CASSEDRRTYEQYF.

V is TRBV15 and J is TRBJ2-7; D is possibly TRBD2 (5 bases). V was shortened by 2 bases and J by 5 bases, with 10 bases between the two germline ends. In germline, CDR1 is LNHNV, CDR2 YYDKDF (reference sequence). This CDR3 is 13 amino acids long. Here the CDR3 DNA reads TGTGCCACCAGCAGATTCGGGGTGGACGAGCAGTACTTC. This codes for CATSRFGVDEQYF.

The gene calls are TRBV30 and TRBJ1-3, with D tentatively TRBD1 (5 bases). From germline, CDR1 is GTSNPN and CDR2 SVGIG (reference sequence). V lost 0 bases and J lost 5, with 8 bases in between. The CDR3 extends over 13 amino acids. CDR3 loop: CAWSVGGRNTIYF. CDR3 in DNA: TGTGCCTGGAGTGTGGGGGGTAGAAACACCATATATTTT.

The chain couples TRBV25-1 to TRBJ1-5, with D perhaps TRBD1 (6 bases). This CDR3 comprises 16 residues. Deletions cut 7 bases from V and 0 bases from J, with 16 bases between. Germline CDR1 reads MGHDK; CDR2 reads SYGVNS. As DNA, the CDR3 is TGTGCCAGCACAGTAGGACAGCTCTATAGCAATCAGCCCCAGCATTTT. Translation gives CASTVGQLYSNQPQHF.

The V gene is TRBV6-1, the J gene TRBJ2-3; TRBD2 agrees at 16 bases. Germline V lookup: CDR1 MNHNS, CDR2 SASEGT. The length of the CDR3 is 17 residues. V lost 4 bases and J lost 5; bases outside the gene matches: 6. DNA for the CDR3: TGTGCCAGCAGTGGGGGACTAGCGGGGGGGCAGAGAGATACGCAGTATTTT. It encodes CASSGGLAGGQRDTQYF.